One sample yielded the 32 T cell receptor beta chains listed below, sequenced in a study of PD-1 blockade in classical Hodgkin lymphoma (dated by TCRdb to 2018 to 2021). The time point label, read with the paper, signifies: cycle 1 day 1 (C1D1), immediately before nivolumab initiation. Relapse after autologous stem cell transplantation had occurred in all trial patients, and cohorts A, B and C were distinguished by prior brentuximab vedotin exposure. Using a Miltenyi CD4+ T cell isolation kit, CD4+ T cells were purified from thawed PBMCs through magnetic negative selection. Receptor amplification or capture employed the immunoSEQ multiplex PCR assay. This immuneACCESS table, as held by TCRdb, lists in-frame sequences with V and J called but not all clones. Of the missing ones, under half trace to an unresolved V gene in checked studies; the others have no known cause. This sample lists 30,000 or so clones; more than 80% were detected once. The ten largest clones add up to around 0.25% of the sample.

Sequenced here: CD4+ T cells from blood, sampled at baseline. The receptors shown here come from a human donor with classical Hodgkin lymphoma.

V gene TRBV27 combines with J gene TRBJ2-5; D tentatively fits TRBD1 or TRBD2 (5 bases each). The CDR3 runs 12 residues. Germline CDR1 MNHEY, CDR2 SMNVEV (reference sequence). V dropped 7 bases and J dropped 5 bases, with 11 bases sitting between them. CDR3 sequence: CASIWGRETQYF. The CDR3 DNA is TGTGCCAGCATTTGGGGACGGGAGACCCAGTACTTC.

This clone occurred once. The V and J genes are TRBV2 and TRBJ1-2; D call uncertain. V was trimmed by 9 bases and J by 8 bases, leaving 22 bases between them. Germline CDR1 is SNHLY and CDR2 is FYNNEI. The CDR3 runs 14 residues. The CDR3 DNA follows: TGTGCCAGATCAATAAATCTGCAGGCGGGGGGCTACACCTTC. It is translated as CARSINLQAGGYTF.

The chain links TRBV5-4 to TRBJ2-5, with 8 nucleotides matching TRBD2. Germline-derived CDR1 and CDR2 are SGHNT and YYREEE (reference sequence). V was pared by 3 bases and J by 11 bases, with 18 bases of the junction left unmatched. The CDR3 covers 16 residues. CDR3 in DNA: TGTGCCAGCAGCTGGGGGTGGGAGCGCAAAAAGCGGGAGCAGTACTTC. Translating it yields CASSWGWERKKREQYF.

This chain connects TRBV9 to TRBJ2-7; 7 nucleotides line up with TRBD1. This CDR3 is built from 13 residues. The V segment lost 0 bases and the J segment 6 bases; nucleotides outside the gene matches: 3. Germline lookup yields CDR1 SGDLS and CDR2 YYNGEE. CDR3 bases: TGTGCCAGCAGCGTAGGGCCAGGGGGCGAGCAGTACTTC. Its translation: CASSVGPGGEQYF.

CDR3 nucleotides: TGTGCCAGCAGCCCCTATGGGGCCGATACGCAGTATTTT. Its translation is CASSPYGADTQYF. This chain links TRBV11-3 with TRBJ2-3; the D gene is possibly TRBD1 (5 bases). V dropped 5 bases and J dropped 6 bases, with 12 bases sitting between them. The CDR3 is 13 amino acids. Germline CDR1 reads SGHNT; CDR2 reads YENEEA. Complete variable domain (other parts from reference TRBV11-3 and TRBJ2-3): EAGVVQSPRYKIIEKKQPVAFWCNPISGHNTLYWYLQNLGQGPELLIRYENEEAVDDSQLPKDRFSAERLKGVDSTLKIQPAELGDSAVYLCASSPYGADTQYFGPGTRLTVL.

This chain connects TRBV30 to TRBJ2-5; weak D call: TRBD1 (5 bases). Trimming cost V 1 base and J 5 bases, with 11 bases left between them. CDR1 and CDR2 (germline): GTSNPN, SVGIG (reference sequence). There are 13 residues in the CDR3. CDR3 sequence: CAWSGGPGETQYF. The DNA of the CDR3 is TGTGCCTGGAGTGGGGGCCCAGGGGAGACCCAGTACTTC.

V is TRBV5-1 and J is TRBJ2-6; D not certain. Per germline, CDR1 SGHRS and CDR2 YFSETQ. The CDR3 has 15 residues. Trimming left V 0 bases short and J 0 bases short, with 4 bases between. This chain's CDR3 is CASSLVASGANVLTF. The CDR3 DNA is TGCGCCAGCAGCTTGGTCGCCTCTGGGGCCAACGTCCTGACTTTC.

This chain joins TRBV19 and TRBJ2-5; D is tentatively TRBD1 or TRBD2 (5 bases each). Germline values: CDR1 LNHDA, CDR2 SQIVND (reference sequence). The germline V and J ends were trimmed by 5 bases and 1 base, with 11 bases remaining between them. The CDR3 extends over 14 amino acids. The CDR3 DNA follows: TGTGCCAGTAGTCATACCGGGGCCCAAGAGACCCAGTACTTC. Encoded protein: CASSHTGAQETQYF.

The rearrangement joins TRBV19 to TRBJ2-7, with TRBD2 matching 8 bases. This CDR3 contains 16 residues. The V segment lost 3 bases and the J segment 2 bases; nucleotides outside the gene matches: 9. Germline V gene lookup returns CDR1 LNHDA and CDR2 SQIVND (reference sequence). The CDR3 nucleotides read TGTGCCAGTAGTATTGCCGGCAGCGGGAGTCCCTACGAGCAGTACTTC. This gives the protein CASSIAGSGSPYEQYF.

V and J are TRBV10-2 and TRBJ2-7; 8 positions match TRBD1. The V and J ends lost 3 bases and 4 bases, in that order; junction bases with no gene match: 8. This CDR3 region has 15 residues. Germline values: CDR1 WSHSY, CDR2 SAAADI. This chain's CDR3 is CASSDPGQVTYEQYF. CDR3 sequence (DNA): TGCGCCAGCAGTGACCCGGGACAGGTAACATACGAGCAGTACTTC.

The chain is built from TRBV2 and TRBJ1-3, with D possibly matching TRBD1 (5 bases). This CDR3 region has 15 residues. From germline, CDR1 is SNHLY and CDR2 FYNNEI. Trimming removed 6 bases from V and 4 bases from J, with 16 bases in between. The CDR3 sequence: CASRDPRDAGNTIYF. Written as DNA, the CDR3 is TGTGCCAGCAGGGACCCCAGGGATGCAGGAAACACCATATATTTT.

The chain has TRBV5-1 and TRBJ1-1, with 10 nucleotides matching TRBD1. The CDR3 extends over 15 amino acids. The J segment lost 10 bases and the V segment lost 3 bases, leaving 12 bases of the junction unmatched. Germline lookup yields CDR1 SGHRS and CDR2 YFSETQ. In nucleotides, the CDR3 is TGCGCCAGCAGCTCACCGGGACAGGGGTCGATTGGAGCTTTCTTT. The encoded protein is CASSSPGQGSIGAFF.

V usage is TRBV6-1 and J usage is TRBJ2-1; no clear D. V lost 3 bases and J lost 2, with 8 bases in between. The CDR3 runs 14 residues. CDR1 MNHNS and CDR2 SASEGT come from the germline V gene. The CDR3 loop reads CASSDMLTYNEQFF. In DNA form, the CDR3 reads TGTGCCAGCAGTGATATGCTAACCTACAATGAGCAGTTCTTC.

The genes are TRBV7-3 and TRBJ2-7; 7 positions match TRBD1. The junction had 4 bases not matched to a gene; V was cut back by 5 bases and J by 3 bases. Germline-derived CDR1 and CDR2 are SGHTA and FQGTGA. The CDR3 covers 13 residues. The CDR3 is CASSRDRHYEQYF. The DNA of the CDR3 is TGTGCCAGCAGCCGGGACAGACACTACGAGCAGTACTTC.

CDR3 bases: TGTGCCAGCAGTTACCTGGGGACAGGCCCCCGGGAGACCCAGTACTTC. Protein: CASSYLGTGPRETQYF. The chain combines TRBV6-6 with TRBJ2-5, with 8 bases lining up with TRBD1. This CDR3 is built from 16 residues. V lost 2 bases and J lost 5; bases outside the gene matches: 10. Germline loops: CDR1 MNHNY, CDR2 SVGAGI (reference sequence).

The chain combines TRBV7-9 with TRBJ2-7; maybe TRBD1 (6 bases). CDR1 is SEHNR, CDR2 FQNEAQ, per germline (reference sequence). This CDR3 is 12 amino acids long. V shed 5 bases and J shed 5 bases, with 10 bases lying between them. CDR3 nucleotide sequence: TGTGCCAGCAGCCTTCAGGGGAACGAGCAGTACTTC. Protein product: CASSLQGNEQYF.

This sequence joins TRBV7-9 and TRBJ1-1, with D perhaps TRBD1 (6 bases). This CDR3 has 18 residues. V dropped 5 bases and J dropped 4 bases, with 26 bases sitting between them. Looked up from germline, CDR1 is SEHNR and CDR2 is FQNEAQ (reference sequence). The chain's CDR3 is CASSLQGKQARFLTEAFF. The CDR3 nucleotides read TGTGCCAGCAGCCTACAGGGAAAACAGGCTCGCTTTCTCACTGAAGCTTTCTTT.

This chain connects TRBV7-3 to TRBJ2-2, with a tentative D call TRBD1 (5 bases). The V and J ends lost 3 bases and 2 bases respectively, with 7 bases between them. The CDR3 loop spans 14 amino acids. Germline-derived CDR1 and CDR2 are SGHTA and FQGTGA. CDR3 protein: CASSLGLNTGELFF. The CDR3, as DNA: TGTGCCAGCAGCTTGGGGCTTAACACCGGGGAGCTGTTTTTT.

This sequence joins TRBV5-6 and TRBJ2-2; 11 nucleotides line up with TRBD2. The CDR3 totals 17 residues. V shed 5 bases, J shed 1 base, and the junction held 7 bases outside the gene matches. Germline loops: CDR1 SGHDT, CDR2 YYEEEE. CDR3 in DNA: TGTGCCAGCAGGCTGGCCGGGACTAGCGGGAACACCGGGGAGCTGTTTTTT. Its translation: CASRLAGTSGNTGELFF. Full variable domain (rest looked up from reference TRBV5-6 and TRBJ2-2): DAGVTQSPTHLIKTRGQQVTLRCSPKSGHDTVSWYQQALGQGPQFIFQYYEEEERQRGNFPDRFSGHQFPNYSSELNVNALLLGDSALYLCASRLAGTSGNTGELFFGEGSRLTVL.

This rearrangement joins TRBV6-5 to TRBJ1-2, with D perhaps TRBD1 (6 bases). Trimming took 6 bases from V and 6 from J, leaving 20 bases between them. The CDR3 extends over 15 amino acids. The germline gives CDR1 MNHEY, CDR2 SVGAGI. The CDR3 DNA sequence: TGTGCCAGCAGGGACCAGGGGATAAGCATGGATGGCTACACCTTC. Translating gives CASRDQGISMDGYTF.

This rearrangement joins TRBV5-4 to TRBJ2-7; TRBD1 matches at 8 bases. J lost 6 bases, V lost 4 bases, and 18 bases had no gene match. CDR1 and CDR2 from the germline V gene are SGHNT and YYREEE (reference sequence). The CDR3 is 17 amino acids. The CDR3 here is CASSPGRADRATGEQYF. CDR3 nucleotide sequence: TGTGCCAGCAGCCCTGGCCGGGCGGACAGGGCGACGGGCGAGCAGTACTTC.

The V call is TRBV10-3, the J call TRBJ2-2, with 10 bases lining up with TRBD2. The germline V gene encodes CDR1 ENHRY and CDR2 SYGVKD. This CDR3 region has 15 residues. V shed 9 bases, J shed 1 base, and the junction held 5 bases outside the gene matches. CDR3 in DNA: TGTGCCATTAGGATAGCGGGAGGGAACACCGGGGAGCTGTTTTTT. It specifies CAIRIAGGNTGELFF.

This chain uses TRBV7-2 with TRBJ2-7, with no clear D. The germline V gene has CDR1 SGHTA and CDR2 FQGNSA. The CDR3 spans 16 residues. V lost 1 base, J lost 1 base, and 14 bases lay in between. For the CDR3, the DNA is TGTGCCAGCAGCTTAGGGCCGGCCGGGCGGTCCTACGAGCAGTACTTC. This gives the protein CASSLGPAGRSYEQYF.

V and J are TRBV7-8 and TRBJ2-3; TRBD2 agrees at 9 bases. Germline V gives CDR1 SGHVS, CDR2 FQNEAQ. V shed 1 base and J 0 bases; nucleotides not matched to a gene: 5. The CDR3 contains 17 residues. DNA for the CDR3: TGTGCCAGCAGCTTAGTAAGGCTAGCGGGGAGCACAGATACGCAGTATTTT. Translating it yields CASSLVRLAGSTDTQYF.

The rearrangement joins TRBV30 to TRBJ1-2, with D uncertain. Per germline, CDR1 GTSNPN and CDR2 SVGIG (reference sequence). V was trimmed by 0 bases and J by 0 bases, leaving 5 bases between them. The CDR3 extends over 13 amino acids. This CDR3 reads CAWSVDSNYGYTF. In DNA, the CDR3 is TGTGCCTGGAGTGTGGACTCTAACTATGGCTACACCTTC.

This sequence joins TRBV10-1 and TRBJ1-1; tentatively, D is TRBD1 (5 bases). The CDR3 is made up of 13 amino acids. Germline assignment: CDR1 WNHNN and CDR2 SYGVQD (reference sequence). The ends were cut back, 6 bases at V and 2 bases at J, with 10 bases in the middle. The CDR3 is CASSRDPNTEAFF. DNA for the CDR3: TGCGCCAGCAGCCGGGACCCCAACACTGAAGCTTTCTTT.

The chain couples TRBV6-1 to TRBJ1-1; D not certain. CDR1 and CDR2 (germline): MNHNS, SASEGT. V was trimmed by 3 bases and J by 2 bases, leaving 13 bases between them. The CDR3 covers 15 residues. Written as DNA, the CDR3 is TGTGCCAGCAGTGATGAAGGTTCCTTCAACACTGAAGCTTTCTTT. Its protein is CASSDEGSFNTEAFF.

This clone was counted once. The chain has TRBV28 and TRBJ2-7; D perhaps matches TRBD2 (6 bases). The germline V gene has CDR1 MDHEN and CDR2 SYDVKM. Trimming removed 6 bases from V and 5 bases from J, with 17 bases in between. The CDR3 is made up of 14 amino acids. CDR3 bases: TGTGCCAGCAGCACCGGCGGGGCCGTAAACGAGCAGTACTTC. It specifies CASSTGGAVNEQYF.

The gene calls are TRBV30 and TRBJ1-6; D gene unclear. V gave up 3 bases and J gave up 8 bases, with 11 bases separating them. This CDR3 region has 13 residues. Germline assignment: CDR1 GTSNPN and CDR2 SVGIG (reference sequence). The CDR3 DNA reads TGTGCCTGGAGCCCAGGAAGAGATTCACCCCTCCACTTT. This encodes CAWSPGRDSPLHF.

This clone was found once. The chain has TRBV5-6 and TRBJ1-2; D unclear. Germline V gene sequence: CDR1 SGHDT, CDR2 YYEEEE. The V end lost 0 bases, the J end lost 8 bases, and 11 bases lay between the germline ends. This CDR3 spans 13 amino acids. As DNA, the CDR3 is TGTGCCAGCAGCTTGGAAAGGGTCGGGGGCTACACCTTC. Its translation is CASSLERVGGYTF. Using reference TRBV5-6 and TRBJ1-2 for the parts outside the CDR3, the full variable domain is DAGVTQSPTHLIKTRGQQVTLRCSPKSGHDTVSWYQQALGQGPQFIFQYYEEEERQRGNFPDRFSGHQFPNYSSELNVNALLLGDSALYLCASSLERVGGYTFGSGTRLTVV.

This chain connects TRBV27 to TRBJ1-1; D is ambiguous. The CDR3 is 13 amino acids. V gave up 3 bases and J gave up 5 bases, with 10 bases separating them. CDR1 is MNHEY and CDR2 is SMNVEV in the germline V gene (reference sequence). The CDR3 bases are TGTGCCAGCAGTTTCCGAGGTAATACTGAAGCTTTCTTT. Protein sequence: CASSFRGNTEAFF.

The chain links TRBV28 to TRBJ1-1; a possible D gene is TRBD1 (5 bases). Deletions cut 6 bases from V and 4 bases from J, with 15 bases between. CDR1 and CDR2 (germline): MDHEN, SYDVKM. This CDR3 contains 14 residues. The DNA for the CDR3 is TGTGCCAGCAGACGCCATGTGGGGGGCACTGAAGCTTTCTTT. Translating it yields CASRRHVGGTEAFF.